In its sample, the clone carrying this T cell receptor (beta chain) was seen many times. The antigen remains unidentified. The CDR3 consists of 14 residues. The germline CDR1 and CDR2 sequences are KGHSH and LQKENI. The V and J ends lost 3 bases and 1 base respectively, with 9 bases between them. This sample was included in a study of T-cell reconstitution after alpha-beta-depleted transplantation in children. Study-wide points: After transplant, high TCRbeta diversity at day 60 in some patients arose from surviving recipient T cells and thymic progenitors. Several hundred rapidly expanded clones from non-depleted graft cells reportedly supplied alpha-beta T cells about two months post-transplant. Newly produced T cells mostly provided counts and TCRbeta diversity after one year, as hyperexpanded clones declined.

Unique molecular identifiers were incorporated during preparation of the TCRbeta library. TCRdb recomputed calls from the PCR reads with MiXCR, one row per CDR3 protein. The sample holds about 300,000 distinct CDR3 sequences; almost 8% are singletons and the top ten take 9.1%. This TCR derives from a female patient aged 2 to 10 who had a stem cell transplant for Fanconi anemia, so the T cells may come from the graft donor. The sequencing used peripheral blood, collected 360 days after TCRalphabeta/CD19-depleted stem cell transplant. The J gene is TRBJ2-5, the V gene TRBV18; D not resolved. CDR3 sequence: CASSPGPFQETQYF. In nucleotides, the CDR3 is TGTGCCAGCTCACCCGGACCTTTCCAAGAGACCCAGTACTTC. The full variable domain, rest sourced from reference TRBV18 and TRBJ2-5, is NAGVMQNPRHLVRRRGQEARLRCSPMKGHSHVYWYRQLPEEGLKFMVYLQKENIIDESGMPKERFSAEFPKEGPSILRIQQVVRGDSAAYFCASSPGPFQETQYFGPGTRLLVL.